What follows describes a single T cell receptor (beta chain). After removal of 2 bases from V and 6 bases from J, the junction contained 16 bases not matched to a gene. The CDR3 sequence is 17 residues long. Per the germline V gene, CDR1 is MGHRA and CDR2 is YSYEKL. The entry originates in a study of blood T cell repertoires in COVID-19. Profiling relied on immunoSEQ multiplex PCR, and the TCRdb table lists in-frame clones only, not all of them. The repertoire has over 250,000 clones, around 86% of them found once; the top ten carry about 9.2%. The chain joins TRBV4-1 to TRBJ2-7, with 7 bases lining up with TRBD2. Sequencing was done on a sample of peripheral blood. The TCR was taken from a man aged 35 to 55 who had recovered from COVID-19. For the CDR3, the DNA is TGCGCCAGCAGCCAATACTCGGGAGCGGGACCCATTGGCGAGCAGTACTTC. It yields the protein CASSQYSGAGPIGEQYF.